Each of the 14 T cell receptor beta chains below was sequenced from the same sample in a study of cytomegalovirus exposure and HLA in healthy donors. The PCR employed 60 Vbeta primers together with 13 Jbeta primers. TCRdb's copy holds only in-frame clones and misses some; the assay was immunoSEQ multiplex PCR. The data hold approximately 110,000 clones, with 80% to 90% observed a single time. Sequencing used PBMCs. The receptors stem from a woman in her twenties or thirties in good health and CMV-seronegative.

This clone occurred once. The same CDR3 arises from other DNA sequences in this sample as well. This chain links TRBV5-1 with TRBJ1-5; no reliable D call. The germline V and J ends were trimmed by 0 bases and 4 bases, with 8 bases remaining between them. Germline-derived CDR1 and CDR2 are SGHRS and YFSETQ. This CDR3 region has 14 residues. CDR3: CASSLGAENQPQHF. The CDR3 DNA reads TGCGCCAGCAGCTTGGGGGCAGAAAATCAGCCCCAGCATTTT.

Here the CDR3 reads CSVGQGHYEQYF. DNA of the CDR3: TGCAGCGTTGGGCAGGGCCACTACGAGCAGTACTTC. This rearrangement joins TRBV29-1 to TRBJ2-7; a weak D match, TRBD1 (5 bases). Germline V gene data show CDR1 as SQVTM and CDR2 as ANQGSEA. The V end was cut by 4 bases, the J end by 3 bases, with 10 bases between. The CDR3 contains 12 residues.

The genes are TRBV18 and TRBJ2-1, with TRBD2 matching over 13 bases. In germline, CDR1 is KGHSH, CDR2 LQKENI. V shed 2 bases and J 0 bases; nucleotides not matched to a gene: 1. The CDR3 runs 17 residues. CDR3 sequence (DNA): TGTGCCAGCTCACCAACTAGCGGGGGGGCCTCCTACAATGAGCAGTTCTTC. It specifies CASSPTSGGASYNEQFF.

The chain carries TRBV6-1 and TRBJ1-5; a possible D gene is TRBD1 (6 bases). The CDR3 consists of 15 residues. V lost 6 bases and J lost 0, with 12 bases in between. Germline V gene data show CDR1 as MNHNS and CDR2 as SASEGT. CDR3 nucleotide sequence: TGTGCCAGCAGCCTGACAGGACTTAGCAATCAGCCCCAGCATTTT. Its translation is CASSLTGLSNQPQHF.

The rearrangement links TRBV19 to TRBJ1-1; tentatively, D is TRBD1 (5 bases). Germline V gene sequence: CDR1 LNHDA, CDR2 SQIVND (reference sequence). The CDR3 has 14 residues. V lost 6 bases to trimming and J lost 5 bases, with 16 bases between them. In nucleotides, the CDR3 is TGTGCCAGTAGGGTGTCGACGGGGGAAACTGAAGCTTTCTTT. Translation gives CASRVSTGETEAFF.

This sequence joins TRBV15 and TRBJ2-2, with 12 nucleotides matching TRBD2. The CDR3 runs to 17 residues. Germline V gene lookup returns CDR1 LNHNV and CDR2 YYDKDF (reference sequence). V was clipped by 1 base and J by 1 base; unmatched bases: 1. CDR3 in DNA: TGTGCCACCAGCAGAGGGACTAGCGGGATGAACACCGGGGAGCTGTTTTTT. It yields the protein CATSRGTSGMNTGELFF. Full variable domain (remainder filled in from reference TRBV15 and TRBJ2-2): DAMVIQNPRYQVTQFGKPVTLSCSQTLNHNVMYWYQQKSSQAPKLLFHYYDKDFNNEADTPDNFQSRRPNTSFCFLDIRSPGLGDTAMYLCATSRGTSGMNTGELFFGEGSRLTVL.

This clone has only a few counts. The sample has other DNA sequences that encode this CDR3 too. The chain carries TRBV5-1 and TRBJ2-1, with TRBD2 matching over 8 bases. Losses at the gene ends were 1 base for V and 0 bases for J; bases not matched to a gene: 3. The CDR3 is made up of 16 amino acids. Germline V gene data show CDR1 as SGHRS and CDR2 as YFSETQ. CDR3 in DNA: TGCGCCAGCAGCTTGACTAGCGGAGGCTCCTACAATGAGCAGTTCTTC. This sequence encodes CASSLTSGGSYNEQFF.

CDR3 loop: CASRKGGGRDSPLHF. The CDR3 DNA sequence: TGTGCCAGCAGGAAGGGGGGGGGTAGGGATTCACCCCTCCACTTT. The gene calls are TRBV7-8 and TRBJ1-6; D perhaps matches TRBD1 (6 bases). This CDR3 comprises 15 residues. Between the trimmed V and J ends, which lost 6 bases and 8 bases, there was a span of 17 bases. The germline V gene encodes CDR1 SGHVS and CDR2 FQNEAQ.

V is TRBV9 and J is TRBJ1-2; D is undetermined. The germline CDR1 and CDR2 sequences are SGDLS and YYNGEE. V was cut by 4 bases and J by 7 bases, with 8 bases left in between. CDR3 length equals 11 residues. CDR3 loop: CASSLRGGYTF. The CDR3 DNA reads TGTGCCAGCAGCTTACGAGGTGGCTACACCTTC.

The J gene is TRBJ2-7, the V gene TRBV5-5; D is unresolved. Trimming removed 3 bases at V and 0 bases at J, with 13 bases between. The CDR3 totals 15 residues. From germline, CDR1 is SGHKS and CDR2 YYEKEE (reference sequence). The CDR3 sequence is CASSYNAHYSYEQYF. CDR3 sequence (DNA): TGTGCCAGCAGCTATAATGCCCACTACTCCTACGAGCAGTACTTC.

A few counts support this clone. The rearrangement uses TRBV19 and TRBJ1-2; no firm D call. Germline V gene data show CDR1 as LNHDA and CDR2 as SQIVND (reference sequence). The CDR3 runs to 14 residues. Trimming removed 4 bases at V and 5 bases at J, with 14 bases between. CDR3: CASSRELAGYGYTF. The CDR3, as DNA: TGTGCCAGTAGTAGAGAATTAGCCGGTTATGGCTACACCTTC.

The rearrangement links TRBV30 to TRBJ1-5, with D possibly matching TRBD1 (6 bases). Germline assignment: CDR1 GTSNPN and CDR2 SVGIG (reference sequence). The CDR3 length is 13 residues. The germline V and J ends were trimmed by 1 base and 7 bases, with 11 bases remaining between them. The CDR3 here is CAWSGGLRQPQHF. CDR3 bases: TGTGCCTGGAGTGGGGGGCTCAGGCAGCCCCAGCATTTT.

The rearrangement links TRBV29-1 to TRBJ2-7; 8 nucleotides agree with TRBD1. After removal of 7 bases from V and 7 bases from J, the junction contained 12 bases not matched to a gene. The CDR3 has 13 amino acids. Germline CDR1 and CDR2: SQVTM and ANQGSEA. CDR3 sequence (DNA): TGCAGCGCCTCCACAGGGGGAAGCGGTGAGCAGTACTTC. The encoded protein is CSASTGGSGEQYF.

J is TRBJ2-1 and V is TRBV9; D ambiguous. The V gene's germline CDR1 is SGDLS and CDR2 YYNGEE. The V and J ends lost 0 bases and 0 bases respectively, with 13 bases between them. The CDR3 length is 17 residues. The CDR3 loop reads CASSVGGPLSSYNEQFF. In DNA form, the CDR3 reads TGTGCCAGCAGCGTAGGTGGGCCGCTGAGCTCCTACAATGAGCAGTTCTTC.